The present T cell receptor (beta chain) was sequenced within a study of cytomegalovirus exposure and HLA in healthy donors. V lost 5 bases to trimming and J lost 4 bases; unmatched junction nucleotides: 7. CDR3 length equals 14 residues. Germline loops: CDR1 SGHTA, CDR2 FQGNSA. This clone showed up just once. Vbeta (60) and Jbeta (13) primers were used in the PCR. Data came from immunoSEQ multiplex PCR; TCRdb stores just in-frame clones and leaves some out. Among approximately 220,000 clones, around 83% were seen once, and the ten largest hold approximately 1.4%. This receptor was identified in a girl aged 10 to 17 in good health and CMV-seronegative. J is TRBJ1-1 and V is TRBV7-2; 7 bases map to TRBD1. Sample: PBMCs. CDR3 bases: TGTGCCAGCAGCACCCTTTACAGGGGCACTGAAGCTTTCTTT. This codes for CASSTLYRGTEAFF.